These 32 T cell receptor beta chains were sequenced from one sample in a study of cytomegalovirus exposure and HLA in healthy donors. Primers included in the PCR were 60 Vbeta and 13 Jbeta primers. Here immunoSEQ multiplex PCR was the method, and the copy in TCRdb shows in-frame clones only, minus some. The sample records about 130,000 clones, roughly 88% being singletons. Sequenced: PBMCs. All receptors derive from a man aged 45-60 years in good health and CMV-seronegative.

The chain carries TRBV5-1 and TRBJ1-2, with unresolved D. The V end lost 4 bases, the J end lost 3 bases, and 13 bases lay between the germline ends. The germline V gene encodes CDR1 SGHRS and CDR2 YFSETQ. The CDR3 contains 14 residues. This chain's CDR3 is CASSMRADHYGYTF. CDR3 sequence (DNA): TGCGCCAGCAGCATGAGGGCAGACCACTATGGCTACACCTTC.

V usage is TRBV6-6 and J usage is TRBJ1-1, with a possible D match to TRBD1 (6 bases). V lost 6 bases, J lost 4 bases, and 18 bases lay in between. The CDR3 covers 15 residues. The germline gives CDR1 MNHNY, CDR2 SVGAGI (reference sequence). The CDR3 coding sequence is TGTGCCAGCAGCCAACCAGGGGATGGGACCACTGAAGCTTTCTTT. Protein: CASSQPGDGTTEAFF.

The J gene is TRBJ2-7, the V gene TRBV6-5; TRBD1 matches at 10 bases. This CDR3 is 15 amino acids long. J was trimmed by 5 bases and V by 2 bases; bases with no gene match: 6. Germline V gives CDR1 MNHEY, CDR2 SVGAGI. The CDR3 sequence: CASSYVTGGGHEQYF. The CDR3 DNA follows: TGTGCCAGCAGTTACGTGACAGGGGGCGGGCACGAGCAGTACTTC.

This clone was seen a handful of times. This sequence joins TRBV15 and TRBJ2-7; perhaps TRBD2 as D (6 bases). The CDR3 consists of 14 residues. V lost 1 base, J lost 1 base, and 8 bases lay in between. The germline CDR1 and CDR2 sequences are LNHNV and YYDKDF (reference sequence). As DNA, the CDR3 is TGTGCCACCAGCAGAGCGGGGGTATCCTACGAGCAGTACTTC. Translating it yields CATSRAGVSYEQYF.

The CDR3 DNA is TGTGCCAGCAGCCCGACTAGCGGGGGAGAGACCCAGTACTTC. Protein product: CASSPTSGGETQYF. The rearrangement uses TRBV6-4 and TRBJ2-5; 12 bases match TRBD2. Per germline, CDR1 MRHNA and CDR2 SNTAGT. This CDR3 spans 14 amino acids. V was pared by 6 bases and J by 4 bases, with 3 bases of the junction left unmatched.

The chain carries TRBV9 and TRBJ2-2; 13 bases agree with TRBD2. CDR3 size: 17 residues. Trimming at V came to 2 bases and at J to 6 bases, leaving 7 bases not matched to a gene. Looked up from germline, CDR1 is SGDLS and CDR2 is YYNGEE. The CDR3 loop is CASSVTSGGAGSGELFF. CDR3 sequence (DNA): TGTGCCAGCAGCGTTACTAGCGGGGGGGCCGGTTCCGGGGAGCTGTTTTTT.

V usage is TRBV4-1 and J usage is TRBJ1-3, with 7 bases aligning to TRBD1. Per the germline V gene, CDR1 is MGHRA and CDR2 is YSYEKL. The CDR3 length is 15 residues. The V segment lost 6 bases and the J segment 0 bases; nucleotides outside the gene matches: 5. The CDR3 DNA is TGCGCCAGCAGACCCGGGACAGTCTCTGGAAACACCATATATTTT. Its protein product is CASRPGTVSGNTIYF.

V usage is TRBV4-3 and J usage is TRBJ2-3; D possibly corresponds to TRBD2 (6 bases). The germline V and J ends were trimmed by 5 bases and 3 bases, with 12 bases remaining between them. CDR1 is LGHNA, CDR2 YSLEER, per germline. The CDR3 length is 14 residues. CDR3 in DNA: TGCGCCAGCAGCGACCGACTAGTGACAGATACGCAGTATTTT. Translation: CASSDRLVTDTQYF.

The CDR3 protein is CASKPDRVLWAANEKLFF. The CDR3 DNA reads TGCGCCAGCAAACCGGACAGGGTCTTATGGGCGGCTAATGAAAAACTGTTTTTT. This chain uses TRBV5-1 with TRBJ1-4; 8 bases agree with TRBD1. The CDR3 sequence is 18 residues long. Germline CDR1 is SGHRS and CDR2 is YFSETQ. Unmatched junction bases numbered 16, after V lost 6 bases and J lost 3 bases.

The chain carries TRBV19 and TRBJ1-2, with 10 bases matching TRBD1. The V gene's germline CDR1 is LNHDA and CDR2 SQIVND (reference sequence). V lost 7 bases and J lost 4; bases outside the gene matches: 6. CDR3 length: 14 residues. As DNA, the CDR3 is TGTGCCAGTATGGAGACAGGGGGCGTCTATGGCTACACCTTC. Protein: CASMETGGVYGYTF. Full variable domain (missing parts from reference TRBV19 and TRBJ1-2): DGGITQSPKYLFRKEGQNVTLSCEQNLNHDAMYWYRQDPGQGLRLIYYSQIVNDFQKGDIAEGYSVSREKKESFPLTVTSAQKNPTAFYLCASMETGGVYGYTFGSGTRLTVV.

The chain uses TRBV6-1 and TRBJ2-1; TRBD2 matches 10 bases. This CDR3 has 14 residues. CDR1 and CDR2 from the germline V gene are MNHNS and SASEGT. Trimming cost V 6 bases and J 8 bases; bases outside gene matches: 7. The CDR3 is CASRLSGTSDEQFF. CDR3 sequence (DNA): TGTGCCAGCAGACTATCCGGGACTAGCGATGAGCAGTTCTTC.

The chain joins TRBV5-1 to TRBJ2-3; TRBD1 matches 7 bases. Trimming at V came to 0 bases and at J to 4 bases, leaving 2 bases not matched to a gene. Looked up from germline, CDR1 is SGHRS and CDR2 is YFSETQ. This CDR3 contains 14 residues. The CDR3 sequence is CASSLDGTADTQYF. The CDR3 nucleotides are TGCGCCAGCAGCTTGGACGGGACAGCAGATACGCAGTATTTT. Supplemented by reference TRBV5-1 and TRBJ2-3, the full variable domain reads KAGVTQTPRYLIKTRGQQVTLSCSPISGHRSVSWYQQTPGQGLQFLFEYFSETQRNKGNFPGRFSGRQFSNSRSEMNVSTLELGDSALYLCASSLDGTADTQYFGPGTRLTVL.

In its sample, this clone was seen a few times. The chain couples TRBV2 to TRBJ1-2; the match to TRBD1 covers 11 bases. V lost 7 bases and J lost 4; bases outside the gene matches: 8. The CDR3 runs to 15 residues. Per the germline V gene, CDR1 is SNHLY and CDR2 is FYNNEI. The chain's CDR3 is CASTGQGARSYGYTF. The CDR3 DNA reads as TGTGCCAGCACCGGACAGGGGGCGCGAAGCTATGGCTACACCTTC.

This clone occurred a few times. V gene TRBV4-2 combines with J gene TRBJ2-3; D may be TRBD2 (5 bases). Germline V lookup: CDR1 LGHNA, CDR2 YNFKEQ. Trimming cost V 4 bases and J 3 bases, with 8 bases left between them. The CDR3 is 13 residues long. In DNA form, the CDR3 reads TGTGCCAGCAGCCCTCTAGCAACAGATACGCAGTATTTT. Amino acids: CASSPLATDTQYF.

This sequence joins TRBV7-3 and TRBJ2-1; 8 bases agree with TRBD2. The J segment lost 3 bases and the V segment lost 5 bases, leaving 18 bases of the junction unmatched. This CDR3 comprises 19 residues. Germline V CDR1 and CDR2: SGHTA, FQGTGA. Here the CDR3 DNA reads TGTGCCAGCAGCCCCGCCCGGGGGGGCGGGGGAACGATCTACAATGAGCAGTTCTTC. Protein product: CASSPARGGGGTIYNEQFF.

This clone was seen just once. CDR3 nucleotides: TGTGCCAGCAGCTTGGAGGAGACGAACACTGAAGCTTTCTTT. Translated: CASSLEETNTEAFF. The genes are TRBV5-4 and TRBJ1-1; no clear D gene. Germline V gene sequence: CDR1 SGHNT, CDR2 YYREEE (reference sequence). Between the trimmed V and J ends, which lost 0 bases and 1 base, there was a span of 7 bases. CDR3 length: 14 residues.

This clone was seen only once. The gene calls are TRBV6-4 and TRBJ1-1; 7 bases match TRBD1. The CDR3 has 14 residues. CDR1 and CDR2 from the germline V gene are MRHNA and SNTAGT. V shed 6 bases and J 0 bases; nucleotides not matched to a gene: 4. CDR3 nucleotides: TGTGCCAGCAGCAGGACAGGCCTGAACACTGAAGCTTTCTTT. It specifies CASSRTGLNTEAFF.

J is TRBJ1-4 and V is TRBV7-9; TRBD1 aligns across 9 bases. The CDR3 contains 19 residues. Germline CDR1 reads SEHNR; CDR2 reads FQNEAQ (reference sequence). Germline trimming cut 2 bases from V and 2 bases from J; bases unmatched to any gene: 12. The CDR3 reads CASSLPDRGKGGTNEKLFF. The CDR3 nucleotides read TGTGCCAGCAGCTTACCGGACAGGGGCAAGGGGGGGACTAATGAAAAACTGTTTTTT.

In the case of this clone: Distinct nucleotide sequences in the sample also encode this CDR3. V and J are TRBV2 and TRBJ1-5, with D perhaps TRBD1 (5 bases). The V end lost 3 bases, the J end lost 2 bases, and 11 bases lay between the germline ends. The CDR3 spans 15 residues. Germline V gene lookup returns CDR1 SNHLY and CDR2 FYNNEI. CDR3 in DNA: TGTGCCAGCAGTGAGACAGCTCTTGGCAATCAGCCCCAGCATTTT. Translating gives CASSETALGNQPQHF.

This chain connects TRBV19 to TRBJ2-7; D is unclear. V was clipped by 5 bases and J by 1 base, with 6 bases between them. Germline-derived CDR1 and CDR2 are LNHDA and SQIVND (reference sequence). The CDR3 totals 12 residues. CDR3 sequence reads: CASSYGSYEQYF. The CDR3 DNA sequence: TGTGCCAGTAGTTACGGGTCCTACGAGCAGTACTTC.

The chain couples TRBV30 to TRBJ1-3; a possible D gene is TRBD1 (5 bases). V lost 2 bases, J lost 2 bases, and 13 bases lay in between. The germline CDR1 and CDR2 sequences are GTSNPN and SVGIG (reference sequence). This CDR3 is 15 amino acids long. The CDR3 nucleotides are TGTGCCTGGAGTTCCCCAGGGCGCGCTGGAAACACCATATATTTT. This gives the protein CAWSSPGRAGNTIYF.

This clone has just one count. V usage is TRBV12-2 and J usage is TRBJ1-1. TRBV12-2 is assigned pseudogene status. The CDR3 runs 14 residues. CDR3 sequence (DNA): TGTGCAAGTCGCCCGGGACGGGGGGACACTGAAGCTTTCTTT. Translated: CASRPGRGDTEAFF.

The gene calls are TRBV5-1 and TRBJ2-1; D perhaps matches TRBD2 (5 bases). V was clipped by 4 bases and J by 4 bases, with 9 bases between them. Germline V lookup: CDR1 SGHRS, CDR2 YFSETQ. CDR3 length: 13 residues. The CDR3 region has the DNA TGCGCCAGCAGCCCGGACTTATACAATGAGCAGTTCTTC. The encoded protein is CASSPDLYNEQFF. Full variable domain (outside the CDR3, taken from reference TRBV5-1 and TRBJ2-1): KAGVTQTPRYLIKTRGQQVTLSCSPISGHRSVSWYQQTPGQGLQFLFEYFSETQRNKGNFPGRFSGRQFSNSRSEMNVSTLELGDSALYLCASSPDLYNEQFFGPGTRLTVL.

The genes are TRBV27 and TRBJ1-1; D is unclear. Trimming took 5 bases from V and 3 from J, leaving 10 bases between them. The CDR3 sequence is 13 residues long. CDR1 and CDR2 from the germline V gene are MNHEY and SMNVEV (reference sequence). CDR3 amino acids: CASSTDTHTEAFF. CDR3 bases: TGTGCCAGCAGTACCGACACCCACACTGAAGCTTTCTTT.

This clone was detected once. The rearrangement links TRBV7-8 to TRBJ2-7; 8 bases match TRBD2. CDR1 and CDR2 (germline): SGHVS, FQNEAQ. The V and J ends lost 6 bases and 3 bases, in that order; junction bases with no gene match: 4. The CDR3 sequence is 13 residues long. The DNA of the CDR3 is TGTGCCAGCAGTACGGGAGGGGTCTACGAGCAGTACTTC. Its protein product is CASSTGGVYEQYF.

The chain links TRBV6-1 to TRBJ1-1; D might be TRBD1 (6 bases). The CDR3 has 15 amino acids. Trimming pared 7 bases from V and 3 bases from J, leaving 18 bases between. Germline CDR1 and CDR2: MNHNS and SASEGT. DNA for the CDR3: TGTGCCAGCACGGGGGGCGGGAAGGTGGACACTGAAGCTTTCTTT. Protein product: CASTGGGKVDTEAFF.

The chain is built from TRBV13 and TRBJ2-1; maybe TRBD2 (7 bases). CDR1 and CDR2 from the germline V gene are PRHDT and FYEKMQ (reference sequence). The CDR3 has 16 amino acids. Trimming shortened V by 5 bases and J by 7 bases, and 21 bases separated the two germline ends. The CDR3 DNA follows: TGTGCCAGCAGCCCTAGGGGGGGCGTTTATGTTAATGAGCAGTTCTTC. Translation: CASSPRGGVYVNEQFF.

The V and J genes are TRBV2 and TRBJ1-1; D may be TRBD1 (5 bases). This CDR3 contains 13 residues. Germline V gene lookup returns CDR1 SNHLY and CDR2 FYNNEI. V was pared by 4 bases and J by 5 bases, with 11 bases between. This CDR3 is CASSVGVRTEAFF. CDR3 nucleotide sequence: TGTGCCAGCAGTGTAGGGGTCAGGACTGAAGCTTTCTTT.

The CDR3 loop reads CASSVTGGNNSPLHF. The CDR3 nucleotides are TGTGCCAGCAGTGTGACAGGGGGCAATAATTCACCCCTCCACTTT. The chain combines TRBV6-1 with TRBJ1-6; 10 nucleotides match TRBD1. V shed 4 bases and J 5 bases; nucleotides not matched to a gene: 2. The CDR3 sequence is 15 residues long. Germline CDR1 is MNHNS and CDR2 is SASEGT.

The chain has TRBV9 and TRBJ2-3; TRBD2 agrees at 9 bases. The CDR3 extends over 16 amino acids. Looked up from germline, CDR1 is SGDLS and CDR2 is YYNGEE. V was pared by 2 bases and J by 0 bases, with 4 bases of the junction left unmatched. The CDR3 sequence: CASSVLAGASTDTQYF. The CDR3 DNA is TGTGCCAGCAGCGTTTTAGCGGGGGCTAGCACAGATACGCAGTATTTT.

The rearrangement links TRBV4-1 to TRBJ1-2; tentative D call: TRBD1 (5 bases). V was cut by 0 bases and J by 4 bases, with 12 bases left in between. Germline CDR1 and CDR2: MGHRA and YSYEKL. This CDR3 is built from 15 residues. As DNA, the CDR3 is TGCGCCAGCAGCCAAGAGGGCAGGGTTCCCTATGGCTACACCTTC. Protein product: CASSQEGRVPYGYTF.

The V gene is TRBV11-2, the J gene TRBJ1-2; D gene unclear. From germline, CDR1 is SGHAT and CDR2 FQNNGV. The CDR3 is 14 residues long. V lost 5 bases to trimming and J lost 7 bases, with 17 bases between them. The CDR3 DNA follows: TGTGCCAGCAGCCCCGCCGCCTCAGGATCTGGCTACACCTTC. Protein: CASSPAASGSGYTF.